This TCR beta chain was sequenced for a study of identical twins. Regarding the study as a whole: Among beta out-of-frame sequences, excess sharing between twins appeared weaker. The study based its conclusions on cross-sectional statistical analysis and did not follow the same donors.

About this clonotype itself: Antigen: not known.

The CDR3 spans 14 residues. CDR1 SNHLY and CDR2 FYNNEI come from the germline V gene. V gave up 8 bases and J gave up 2 bases; unmatched junction bases: 5. TCRdb recomputed calls from the 5' RACE reads with MiXCR, one row per CDR3 protein. The sample yields fewer than 550,000 distinct CDR3 sequences, roughly 15% seen once. Healthy Caucasian donors formed the entire cohort. Separately, the same data were catalogued under a study of yellow fever vaccine responses in identical twins. That work contributes: Twins reportedly had a vaccine T cell response that seemed partly convergent, partly personalized.

The V and J genes are TRBV2 and TRBJ2-7, with 11 positions matching TRBD2. This sequence was found in a woman under 30 in good health. Specimen: CD4+ T cells sorted from blood. CDR3 sequence reads: CASGLTSGAYEQYF. CDR3 coding DNA: TGTGCCAGCGGATTGACTAGCGGGGCCTACGAGCAGTACTTC.